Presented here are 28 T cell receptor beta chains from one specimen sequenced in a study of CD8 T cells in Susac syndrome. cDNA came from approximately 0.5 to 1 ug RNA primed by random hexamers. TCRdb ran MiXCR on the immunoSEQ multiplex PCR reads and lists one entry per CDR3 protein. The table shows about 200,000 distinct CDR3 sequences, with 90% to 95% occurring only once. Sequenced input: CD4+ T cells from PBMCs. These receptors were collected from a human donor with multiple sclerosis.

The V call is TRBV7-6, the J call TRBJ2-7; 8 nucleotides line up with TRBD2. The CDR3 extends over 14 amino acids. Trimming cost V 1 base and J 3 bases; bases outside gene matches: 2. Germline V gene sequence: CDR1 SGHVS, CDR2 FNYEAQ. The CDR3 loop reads CASSLGREGYEQYF. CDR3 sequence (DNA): TGTGCCAGCAGCTTAGGCCGGGAGGGCTACGAGCAGTACTTC.

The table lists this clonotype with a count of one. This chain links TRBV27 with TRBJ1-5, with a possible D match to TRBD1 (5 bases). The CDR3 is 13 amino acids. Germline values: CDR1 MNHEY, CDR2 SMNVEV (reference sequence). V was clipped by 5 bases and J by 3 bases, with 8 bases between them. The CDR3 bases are TGTGCCAGCAGTGGGACGGACAATCAGCCCCAGCATTTT. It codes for CASSGTDNQPQHF.

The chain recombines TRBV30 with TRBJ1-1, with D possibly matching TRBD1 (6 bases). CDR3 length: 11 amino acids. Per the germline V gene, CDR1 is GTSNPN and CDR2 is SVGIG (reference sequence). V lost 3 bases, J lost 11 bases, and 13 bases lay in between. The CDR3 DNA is TGTGCCTGGAGGTCGGACAGATGGGCTTTCTTT. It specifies CAWRSDRWAFF.

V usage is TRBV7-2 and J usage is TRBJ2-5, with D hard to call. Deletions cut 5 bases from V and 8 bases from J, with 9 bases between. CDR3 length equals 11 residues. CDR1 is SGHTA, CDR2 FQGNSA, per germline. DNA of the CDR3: TGTGCCAGCAGCGTGCTTGTTACCCAGTACTTC. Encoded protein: CASSVLVTQYF.

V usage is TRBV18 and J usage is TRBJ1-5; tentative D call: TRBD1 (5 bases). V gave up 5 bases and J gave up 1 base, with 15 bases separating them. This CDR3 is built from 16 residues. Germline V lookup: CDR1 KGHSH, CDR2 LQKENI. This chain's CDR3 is CASSKTALYSNQPQHF. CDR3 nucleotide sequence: TGTGCCAGCTCAAAGACAGCCCTATACAGCAATCAGCCCCAGCATTTT.

In DNA form, the CDR3 reads TGTGCCAGCAGCTGGGACGGATCCTACGAGCAGTACTTC. This codes for CASSWDGSYEQYF. The chain uses TRBV7-9 and TRBJ2-7; D might be TRBD1 or TRBD2, each matching 5 bases. V lost 4 bases to trimming and J lost 1 base, with 8 bases between them. The CDR3 runs to 13 residues. The germline gives CDR1 SEHNR, CDR2 FQNEAQ (reference sequence). The complete variable domain, with remaining parts taken from reference TRBV7-9 and TRBJ2-7, reads DTGVSQNPRHKITKRGQNVTFRCDPISEHNRLYWYRQTLGQGPEFLTYFQNEAQLEKSRLLSDRFSAERPKGSFSTLEIQRTEQGDSAMYLCASSWDGSYEQYFGPGTRLTVT.

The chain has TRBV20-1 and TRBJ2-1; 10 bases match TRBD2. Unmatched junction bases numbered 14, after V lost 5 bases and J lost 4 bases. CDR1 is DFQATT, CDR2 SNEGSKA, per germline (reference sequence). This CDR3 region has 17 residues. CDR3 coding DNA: TGCAGTGCTTGGACTAGCGGAGGTCATCGAGGGTACAATGAGCAGTTCTTC. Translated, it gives CSAWTSGGHRGYNEQFF.

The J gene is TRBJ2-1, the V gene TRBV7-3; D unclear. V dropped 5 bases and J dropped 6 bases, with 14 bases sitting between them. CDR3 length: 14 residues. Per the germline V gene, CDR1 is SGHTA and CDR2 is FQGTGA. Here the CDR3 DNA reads TGTGCCAGCAGCAGAAAAGCAGGCGGCAATGAGCAGTTCTTC. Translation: CASSRKAGGNEQFF.

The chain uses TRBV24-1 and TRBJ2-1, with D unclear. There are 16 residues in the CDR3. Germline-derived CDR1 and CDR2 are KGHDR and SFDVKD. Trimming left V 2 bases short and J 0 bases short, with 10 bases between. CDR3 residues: CATSDSILSSYNEQFF. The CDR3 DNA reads TGTGCCACCAGTGATTCCATACTCAGCTCCTACAATGAGCAGTTCTTC.

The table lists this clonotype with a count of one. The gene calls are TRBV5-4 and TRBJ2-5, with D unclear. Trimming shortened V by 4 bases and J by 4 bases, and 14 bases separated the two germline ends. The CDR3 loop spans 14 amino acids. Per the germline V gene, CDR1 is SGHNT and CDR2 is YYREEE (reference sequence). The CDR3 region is CASSPGAARETQYF. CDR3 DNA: TGTGCCAGCAGCCCCGGAGCTGCCCGAGAGACCCAGTACTTC.

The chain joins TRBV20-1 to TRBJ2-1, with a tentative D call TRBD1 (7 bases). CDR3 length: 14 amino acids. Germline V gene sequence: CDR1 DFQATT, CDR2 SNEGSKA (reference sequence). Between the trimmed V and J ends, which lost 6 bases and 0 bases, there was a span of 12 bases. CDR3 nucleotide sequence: TGCAGTGCCCCGGGGGACAGCTCCTACAATGAGCAGTTCTTC. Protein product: CSAPGDSSYNEQFF.

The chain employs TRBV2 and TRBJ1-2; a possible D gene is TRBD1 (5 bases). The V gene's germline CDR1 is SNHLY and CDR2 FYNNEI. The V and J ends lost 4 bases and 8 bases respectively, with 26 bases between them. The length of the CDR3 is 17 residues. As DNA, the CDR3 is TGTGCCAGCAGTGCGGGGACCAATCCCCTTAAAAAAGGCGGCTACACCTTC. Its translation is CASSAGTNPLKKGGYTF.

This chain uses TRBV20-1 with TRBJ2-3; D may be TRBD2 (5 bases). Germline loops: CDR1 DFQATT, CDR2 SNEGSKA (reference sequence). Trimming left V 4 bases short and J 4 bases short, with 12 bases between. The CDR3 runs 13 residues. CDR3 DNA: TGCAGTGCTAAGGCTAGCTTGGCAGATACGCAGTATTTT. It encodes CSAKASLADTQYF.

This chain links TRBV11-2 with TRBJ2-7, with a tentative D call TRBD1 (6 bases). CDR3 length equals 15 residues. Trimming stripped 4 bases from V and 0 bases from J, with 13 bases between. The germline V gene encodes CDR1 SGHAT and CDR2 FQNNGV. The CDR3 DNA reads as TGTGCCAGCAGCTGGACCCAGGGGATCTCCTACGAGCAGTACTTC. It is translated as CASSWTQGISYEQYF.

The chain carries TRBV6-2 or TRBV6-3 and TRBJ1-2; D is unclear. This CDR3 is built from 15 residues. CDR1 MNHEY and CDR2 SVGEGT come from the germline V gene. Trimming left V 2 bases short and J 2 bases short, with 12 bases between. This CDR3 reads CASSYVRAANYGYTF. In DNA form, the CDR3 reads TGTGCCAGCAGTTACGTTAGGGCGGCGAACTATGGCTACACCTTC.

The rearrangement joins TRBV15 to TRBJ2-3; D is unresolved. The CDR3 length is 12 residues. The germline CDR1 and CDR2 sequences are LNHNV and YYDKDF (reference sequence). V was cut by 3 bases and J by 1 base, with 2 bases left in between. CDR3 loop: CATSRGTDTQYF. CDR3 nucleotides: TGTGCCACCAGCAGGGGCACAGATACGCAGTATTTT.

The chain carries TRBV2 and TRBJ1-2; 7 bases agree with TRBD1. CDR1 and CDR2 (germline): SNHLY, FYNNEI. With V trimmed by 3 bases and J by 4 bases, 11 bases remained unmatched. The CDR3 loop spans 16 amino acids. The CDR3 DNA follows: TGTGCCAGCAGTGAGGGAGGACAGGCAGAGGTCTATGGCTACACCTTC. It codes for CASSEGGQAEVYGYTF.

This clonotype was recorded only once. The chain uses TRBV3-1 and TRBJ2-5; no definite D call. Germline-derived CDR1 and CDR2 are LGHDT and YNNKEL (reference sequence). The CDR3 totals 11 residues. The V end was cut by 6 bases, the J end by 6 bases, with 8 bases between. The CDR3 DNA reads TGTGCCAGCAGTCTTATGAAGACCCAGTACTTC. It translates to CASSLMKTQYF.

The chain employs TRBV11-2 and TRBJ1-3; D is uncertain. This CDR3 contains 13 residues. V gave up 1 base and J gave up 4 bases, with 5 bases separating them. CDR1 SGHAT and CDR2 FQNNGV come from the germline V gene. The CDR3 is CASSLAQGNTIYF. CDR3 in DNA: TGTGCCAGCAGCTTAGCCCAAGGAAACACCATATATTTT.

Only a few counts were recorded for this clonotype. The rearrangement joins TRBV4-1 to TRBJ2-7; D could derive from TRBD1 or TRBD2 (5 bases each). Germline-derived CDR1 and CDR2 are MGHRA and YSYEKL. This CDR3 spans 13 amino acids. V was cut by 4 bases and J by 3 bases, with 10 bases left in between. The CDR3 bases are TGCGCCAGCAGCCGGGACGCCTACTACGAGCAGTACTTC. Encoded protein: CASSRDAYYEQYF.

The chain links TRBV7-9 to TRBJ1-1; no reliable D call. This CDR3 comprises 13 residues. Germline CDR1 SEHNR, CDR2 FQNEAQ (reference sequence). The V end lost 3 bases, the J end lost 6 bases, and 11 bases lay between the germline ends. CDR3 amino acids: CASSLGVWAEAFF. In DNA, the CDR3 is TGTGCCAGCAGCTTGGGAGTGTGGGCTGAAGCTTTCTTT.

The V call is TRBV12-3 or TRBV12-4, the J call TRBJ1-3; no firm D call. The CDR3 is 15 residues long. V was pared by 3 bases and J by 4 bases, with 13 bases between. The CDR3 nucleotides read TGTGCCAGCAGTTTCGGCAGTCAATCGGGAAACACCATATATTTT. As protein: CASSFGSQSGNTIYF.

The CDR3 sequence: CASSADSYGYTF. CDR3 bases: TGCGCCAGCAGCGCGGACAGCTATGGCTACACCTTC. The chain carries TRBV5-1 and TRBJ1-2; a possible D gene is TRBD1 (6 bases). The CDR3 runs 12 residues. Trimming left V 4 bases short and J 4 bases short, with 8 bases between. Germline V gene sequence: CDR1 SGHRS, CDR2 YFSETQ.

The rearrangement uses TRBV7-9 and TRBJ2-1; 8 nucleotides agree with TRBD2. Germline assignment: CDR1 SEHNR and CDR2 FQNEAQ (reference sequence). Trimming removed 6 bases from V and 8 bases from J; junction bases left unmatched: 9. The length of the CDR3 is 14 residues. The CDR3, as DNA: TGTGCCAGCAGAATTGGGACTAGTAAGGATGAGCAGTTCTTC. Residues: CASRIGTSKDEQFF.

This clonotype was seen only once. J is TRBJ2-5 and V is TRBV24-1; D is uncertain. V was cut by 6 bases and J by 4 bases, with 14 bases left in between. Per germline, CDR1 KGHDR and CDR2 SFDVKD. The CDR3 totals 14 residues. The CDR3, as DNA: TGTGCCACCAGTTCCAACTCCCCCTTAGAGACCCAGTACTTC. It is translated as CATSSNSPLETQYF.

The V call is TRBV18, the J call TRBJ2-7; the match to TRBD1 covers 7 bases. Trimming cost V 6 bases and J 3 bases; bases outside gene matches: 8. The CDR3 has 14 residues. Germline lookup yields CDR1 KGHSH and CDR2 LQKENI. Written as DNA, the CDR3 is TGTGCCAGCTCTCAAAGACAGGGAAACTACGAGCAGTACTTC. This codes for CASSQRQGNYEQYF.

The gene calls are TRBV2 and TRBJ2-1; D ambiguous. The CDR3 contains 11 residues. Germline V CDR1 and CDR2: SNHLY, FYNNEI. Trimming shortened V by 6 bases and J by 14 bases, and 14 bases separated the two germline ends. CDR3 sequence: CASRYSIGEFF. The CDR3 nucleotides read TGTGCCAGCAGATACTCAATTGGGGAGTTCTTC.

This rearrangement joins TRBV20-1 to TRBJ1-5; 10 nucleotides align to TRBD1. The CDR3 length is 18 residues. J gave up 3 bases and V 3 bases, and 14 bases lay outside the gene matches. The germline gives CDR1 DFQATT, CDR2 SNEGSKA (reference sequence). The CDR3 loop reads CSASSPGQGKIPNQPQHF. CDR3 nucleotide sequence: TGCAGTGCTAGTTCACCGGGACAGGGGAAAATCCCCAATCAGCCCCAGCATTTT.